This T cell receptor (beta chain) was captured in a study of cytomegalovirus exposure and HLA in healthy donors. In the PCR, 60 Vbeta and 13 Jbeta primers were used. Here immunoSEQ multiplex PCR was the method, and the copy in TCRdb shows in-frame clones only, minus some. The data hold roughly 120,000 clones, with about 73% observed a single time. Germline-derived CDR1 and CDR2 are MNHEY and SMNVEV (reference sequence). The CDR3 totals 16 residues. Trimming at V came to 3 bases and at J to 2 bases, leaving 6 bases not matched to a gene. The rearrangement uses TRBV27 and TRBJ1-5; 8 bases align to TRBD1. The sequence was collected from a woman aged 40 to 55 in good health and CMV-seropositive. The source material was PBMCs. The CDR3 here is CASSFGRGRGNQPQHF. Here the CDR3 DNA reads TGTGCCAGCAGTTTTGGCAGGGGGCGCGGCAATCAGCCCCAGCATTTT.